The 18 T cell receptor beta chains in this list originate from one sample, sequenced in a study of T-cell memory formation after mild COVID-19. TCRdb processed the 5' RACE reads anew with MiXCR; each CDR3 protein has one entry. Of a few hundred thousand distinct CDR3 sequences in the sample, about a sixth were seen once. The sequenced material came from PBMCs or a T cell subset sorted from them (not recorded which). Source of these receptors: a man between 18 and 35 years old who had mild COVID-19 (a few samples of this study predate the infection). Cell type and time point are not known.

There are a few counts of this clonotype. This rearrangement joins TRBV9 to TRBJ2-1, with 9 bases fitting TRBD1. The CDR3 length is 15 residues. Germline CDR1 is SGDLS and CDR2 is YYNGEE. V lost 0 bases to trimming and J lost 8 bases; unmatched junction nucleotides: 6. CDR3 sequence reads: CASSVVGQGYDEQFF. CDR3 bases: TGTGCCAGCAGCGTAGTAGGACAGGGGTACGATGAGCAGTTCTTC. The full variable domain, rest sourced from reference TRBV9 and TRBJ2-1, is DSGVTQTPKHLITATGQRVTLRCSPRSGDLSVYWYQQSLDQGLQFLIQYYNGEERAKGNILERFSAQQFPDLHSELNLSSLELGDSALYFCASSVVGQGYDEQFFGPGTRLTVL.

The V and J genes are TRBV5-1 and TRBJ2-5, with D possibly being TRBD2 (6 bases). The CDR3 runs to 14 residues. V lost 2 bases and J 5 bases, leaving 13 bases between the germline ends. Germline CDR1 reads SGHRS; CDR2 reads YFSETQ. CDR3 sequence (DNA): TGCGCCAGCAGCTTCCGCGGGATTGAGGAGACCCAGTACTTC. Protein: CASSFRGIEETQYF. Full variable domain (remainder filled in from reference TRBV5-1 and TRBJ2-5): KAGVTQTPRYLIKTRGQQVTLSCSPISGHRSVSWYQQTPGQGLQFLFEYFSETQRNKGNFPGRFSGRQFSNSRSEMNVSTLELGDSALYLCASSFRGIEETQYFGPGTRLLVL.

This clonotype was detected many times. The V gene is TRBV5-1, the J gene TRBJ1-4, with D possibly matching TRBD1 (6 bases). CDR3 length equals 14 residues. Germline CDR1 reads SGHRS; CDR2 reads YFSETQ. Trimming shortened V by 4 bases and J by 8 bases, and 15 bases separated the two germline ends. For the CDR3, the DNA is TGCGCCAGCAGCGCCCGGTGGGACAAGGAAAAACTGTTTTTT. Its translation is CASSARWDKEKLFF.

This clonotype was counted a few times. CDR3 sequence: CASLGLMAGELFF. CDR3 coding DNA: TGTGCCAGCTTAGGACTGATGGCCGGGGAGCTGTTTTTT. The chain employs TRBV3-1 and TRBJ2-2, with a possible D match to TRBD2 (5 bases). Germline CDR1 and CDR2: LGHDT and YNNKEL (reference sequence). The CDR3 is 13 residues long. V was pared by 8 bases and J by 6 bases, with 13 bases between.

V and J are TRBV24-1 and TRBJ1-2, with D possibly being TRBD1 (5 bases). V lost 6 bases and J lost 7, with 11 bases in between. Germline CDR1 and CDR2: KGHDR and SFDVKD. The CDR3 contains 12 residues. The CDR3 is CATSRQGFGYTF. In DNA, the CDR3 is TGTGCCACCAGTCGCCAGGGTTTTGGCTACACCTTC.

The chain combines TRBV7-2 with TRBJ2-3; 7 positions agree with TRBD1. The CDR3 is 13 residues long. Germline V gene lookup returns CDR1 SGHTA and CDR2 FQGNSA. After removal of 4 bases from V and 7 bases from J, the junction contained 5 bases not matched to a gene. The DNA of the CDR3 is TGTGCCAGCAGCTCCTACAGGGGAAATACGCAGTATTTT. This gives the protein CASSSYRGNTQYF.

The gene calls are TRBV7-2 and TRBJ1-3, with 7 nucleotides matching TRBD1. V dropped 4 bases and J dropped 4; count of bases not matched to a gene: 7. The germline gives CDR1 SGHTA, CDR2 FQGNSA. The CDR3 sequence is 15 residues long. As DNA, the CDR3 is TGTGCCAGCAGCTCAGGGGGGACATACGGAAACACCATATATTTT. Protein sequence: CASSSGGTYGNTIYF.

This clonotype appeared many times. The chain links TRBV6-5 to TRBJ1-4; D call uncertain. Trimming shortened V by 5 bases and J by 0 bases, and 10 bases separated the two germline ends. Germline CDR1 and CDR2: MNHEY and SVGAGI. This CDR3 is built from 15 residues. CDR3 sequence (DNA): TGTGCCAGCAGTGCAAGGGATGCAACTAATGAAAAACTGTTTTTT. Amino acid sequence: CASSARDATNEKLFF.

This chain uses TRBV6-2 or TRBV6-3 with TRBJ2-1; 9 bases align to TRBD2. This CDR3 region has 14 residues. Unmatched junction bases numbered 4, after V lost 6 bases and J lost 4 bases. The V gene's germline CDR1 is MNHEY and CDR2 SVGEGT. DNA of the CDR3: TGTGCCAGCAGAGGTAGCGGGGGTTACAATGAGCAGTTCTTC. It yields the protein CASRGSGGYNEQFF.

Regarding this clonotype: The junction and the germline gene differ at one end; a read error may be behind it. This chain links TRBV19 with TRBJ2-1, with 10 nucleotides matching TRBD2. The CDR3 is 17 amino acids. Looked up from germline, CDR1 is LNHDA and CDR2 is SQIVND (reference sequence). The CDR3 here is CASSITIAGGSYNEQFF. The CDR3 region has the DNA TGTGCTAGTAGTATAACGATAGCGGGGGGCTCCTACAATGAGCAGTTCTTC.

This clonotype was observed a few times. V usage is TRBV7-9 and J usage is TRBJ1-1, with 10 bases lining up with TRBD1. V gave up 5 bases and J gave up 5 bases; unmatched junction bases: 5. This CDR3 is built from 14 residues. The germline gives CDR1 SEHNR, CDR2 FQNEAQ (reference sequence). DNA for the CDR3: TGTGCCAGCAGCCACGGGACAGGGGTTACTGAAGCTTTCTTT. This encodes CASSHGTGVTEAFF. The whole variable domain, filled in from reference TRBV7-9 and TRBJ1-1, reads DTGVSQNPRHKITKRGQNVTFRCDPISEHNRLYWYRQTLGQGPEFLTYFQNEAQLEKSRLLSDRFSAERPKGSFSTLEIQRTEQGDSAMYLCASSHGTGVTEAFFGQGTRLTVV.

The gene calls are TRBV7-6 and TRBJ2-5; a possible D gene is TRBD2 (6 bases). V lost 3 bases and J lost 5, with 16 bases in between. From germline, CDR1 is SGHVS and CDR2 FNYEAQ. CDR3 length equals 15 residues. The CDR3 region has the DNA TGTGCCAGCAGCTTGGACCCTCTTGGGGGGGAGACCCAGTACTTC. This sequence encodes CASSLDPLGGETQYF.

Remarks on this clonotype: At one of its ends the junction is not consistent with the germline gene, which may arise from a read error. The gene calls are TRBV7-6 and TRBJ2-5; no clear D gene. Germline values: CDR1 SGHVS, CDR2 FNYEAQ. CDR3 length: 13 residues. In DNA, the CDR3 is TGTGACAGCAGCTTACACGAGTACAGGACCCAGTACTTC. Encoded protein: CDSSLHEYRTQYF.

This sequence joins TRBV5-1 and TRBJ1-1; a weak D match, TRBD1 (5 bases). Deletions cut 0 bases from V and 0 bases from J, with 9 bases between. Per germline, CDR1 SGHRS and CDR2 YFSETQ. CDR3 length: 15 residues. Here the CDR3 DNA reads TGCGCCAGCAGCTTGGGTGGACACCTGAACACTGAAGCTTTCTTT. Protein sequence: CASSLGGHLNTEAFF. The full variable domain, with the rest looked up from reference TRBV5-1 and TRBJ1-1, is KAGVTQTPRYLIKTRGQQVTLSCSPISGHRSVSWYQQTPGQGLQFLFEYFSETQRNKGNFPGRFSGRQFSNSRSEMNVSTLELGDSALYLCASSLGGHLNTEAFFGQGTRLTVV.

In its sample, this clonotype was seen a few times. The chain couples TRBV21-1 to TRBJ2-5; the table calls TRBD1, which could not be checked here. TRBV21-1 corresponds to a pseudogene. The CDR3 spans 13 residues. The chain's CDR3 is CASSKLTEETQYF. CDR3 bases: TGTGCCAGCAGCAAATTGACAGAAGAGACCCAGTACTTC.

The V call is TRBV5-1, the J call TRBJ2-2; maybe TRBD2 (7 bases). Germline V CDR1 and CDR2: SGHRS, YFSETQ. Deletions cut 3 bases from V and 5 bases from J, with 23 bases between. The CDR3 runs to 18 residues. CDR3 nucleotides: TGCGCCAGCAGCTACGGGGGGCCACGCGACTTCAGAACCGGGGAGCTGTTTTTT. Translating it yields CASSYGGPRDFRTGELFF.

This clonotype was counted between two and nine times. The rearrangement links TRBV5-1 to TRBJ1-1, with D maybe TRBD1 (6 bases). This CDR3 has 12 residues. The germline V gene has CDR1 SGHRS and CDR2 YFSETQ. V gave up 3 bases and J gave up 10 bases, with 13 bases separating them. CDR3 nucleotide sequence: TGCGCCAGCAGCTGGGCACAGGGAACAGCTTTCTTT. Translation gives CASSWAQGTAFF. Complete variable domain (other parts from reference TRBV5-1 and TRBJ1-1): KAGVTQTPRYLIKTRGQQVTLSCSPISGHRSVSWYQQTPGQGLQFLFEYFSETQRNKGNFPGRFSGRQFSNSRSEMNVSTLELGDSALYLCASSWAQGTAFFGQGTRLTVV.

This chain uses TRBV29-1 with TRBJ2-1; TRBD1 aligns across 8 bases. V shed 4 bases and J 5 bases; nucleotides not matched to a gene: 25. CDR1 SQVTM and CDR2 ANQGSEA come from the germline V gene. The CDR3 is 20 amino acids. The CDR3 spells CSVGRVRTGSRDSKDNEQFF. DNA for the CDR3: TGCAGCGTTGGGAGGGTCCGGACAGGGAGTAGAGACAGTAAGGACAATGAGCAGTTCTTC.